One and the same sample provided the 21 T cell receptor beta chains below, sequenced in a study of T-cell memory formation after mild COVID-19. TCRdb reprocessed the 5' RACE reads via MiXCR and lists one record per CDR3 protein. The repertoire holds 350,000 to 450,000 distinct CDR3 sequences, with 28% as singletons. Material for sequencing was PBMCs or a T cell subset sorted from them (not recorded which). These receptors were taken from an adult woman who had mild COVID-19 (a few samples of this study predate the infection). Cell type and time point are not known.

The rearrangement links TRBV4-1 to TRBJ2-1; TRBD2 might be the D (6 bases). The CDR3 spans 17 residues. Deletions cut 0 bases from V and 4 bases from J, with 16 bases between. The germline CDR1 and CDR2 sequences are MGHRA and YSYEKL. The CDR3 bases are TGCGCCAGCAGCCAAGAGCCCCCGGGGGTCCCTTACAATGAGCAGTTCTTC. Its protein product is CASSQEPPGVPYNEQFF.

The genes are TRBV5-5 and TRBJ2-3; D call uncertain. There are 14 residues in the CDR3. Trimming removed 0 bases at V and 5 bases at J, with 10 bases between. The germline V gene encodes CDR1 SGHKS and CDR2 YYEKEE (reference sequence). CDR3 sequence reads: CASSLEGRRDTQYF. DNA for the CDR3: TGTGCCAGCAGCTTGGAGGGCCGCAGAGATACGCAGTATTTT.

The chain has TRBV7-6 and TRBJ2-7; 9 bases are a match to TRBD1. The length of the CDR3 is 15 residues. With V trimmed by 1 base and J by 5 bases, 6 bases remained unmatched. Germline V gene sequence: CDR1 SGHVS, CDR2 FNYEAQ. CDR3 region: CASSLDGTGLDEQYF. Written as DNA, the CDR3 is TGTGCCAGCAGCTTAGACGGGACAGGGTTGGACGAGCAGTACTTC.

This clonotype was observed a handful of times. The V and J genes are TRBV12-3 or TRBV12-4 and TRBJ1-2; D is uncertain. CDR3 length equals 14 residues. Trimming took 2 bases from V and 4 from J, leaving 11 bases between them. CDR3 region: CASSLSGTLYGYTF. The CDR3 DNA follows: TGTGCCAGCAGTTTAAGCGGAACACTCTATGGCTACACCTTC.

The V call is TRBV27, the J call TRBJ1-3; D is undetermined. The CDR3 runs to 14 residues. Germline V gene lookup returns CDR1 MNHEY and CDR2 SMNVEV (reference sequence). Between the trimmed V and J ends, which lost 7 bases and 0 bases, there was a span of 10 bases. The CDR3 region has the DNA TGTGCCAGCACGACTGTCAACTCTGGAAACACCATATATTTT. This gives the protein CASTTVNSGNTIYF.

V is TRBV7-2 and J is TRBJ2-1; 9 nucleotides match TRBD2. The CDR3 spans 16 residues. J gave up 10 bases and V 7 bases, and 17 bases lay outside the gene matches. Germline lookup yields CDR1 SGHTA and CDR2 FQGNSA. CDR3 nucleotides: TGTGCCAGCACCCCCGGGTTAGCGGGAGTCTCAGGGGAGCAGTTCTTC. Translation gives CASTPGLAGVSGEQFF. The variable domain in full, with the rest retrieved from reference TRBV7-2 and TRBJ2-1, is GAGVSQSPSNKVTEKGKDVELRCDPISGHTALYWYRQSLGQGLEFLIYFQGNSAPDKSGLPSDRFSAERTGGSVSTLTIQRTQQEDSAVYLCASTPGLAGVSGEQFFGPGTRLTVL.

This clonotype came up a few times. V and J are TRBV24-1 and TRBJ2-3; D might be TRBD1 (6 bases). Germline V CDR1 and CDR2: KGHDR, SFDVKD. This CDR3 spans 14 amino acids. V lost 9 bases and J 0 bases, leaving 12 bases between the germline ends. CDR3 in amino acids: CATAGELSTDTQYF. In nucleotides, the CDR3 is TGTGCCACCGCAGGGGAACTCAGCACAGATACGCAGTATTTT.

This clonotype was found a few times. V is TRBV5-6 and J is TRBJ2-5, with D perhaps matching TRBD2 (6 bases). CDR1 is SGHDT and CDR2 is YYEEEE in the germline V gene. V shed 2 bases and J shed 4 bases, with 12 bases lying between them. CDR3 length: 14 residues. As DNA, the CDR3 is TGTGCCAGCAGCTTTCTGGAGGGGCGAGAGACCCAGTACTTC. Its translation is CASSFLEGRETQYF.

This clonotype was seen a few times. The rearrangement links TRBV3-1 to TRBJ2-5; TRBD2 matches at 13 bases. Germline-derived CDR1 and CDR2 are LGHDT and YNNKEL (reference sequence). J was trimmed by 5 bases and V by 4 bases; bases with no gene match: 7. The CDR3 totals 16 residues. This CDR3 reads CASSRRTSGRSETQYF. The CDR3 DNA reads TGTGCCAGCAGCCGGAGGACTAGCGGGAGATCGGAGACCCAGTACTTC.

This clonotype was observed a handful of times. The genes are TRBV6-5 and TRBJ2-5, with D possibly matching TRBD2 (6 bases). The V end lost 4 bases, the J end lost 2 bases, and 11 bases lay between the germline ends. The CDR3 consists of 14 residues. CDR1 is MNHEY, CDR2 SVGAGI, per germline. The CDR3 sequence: CASSWGRGQETQYF. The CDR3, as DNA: TGTGCCAGCAGTTGGGGTCGGGGGCAAGAGACCCAGTACTTC.

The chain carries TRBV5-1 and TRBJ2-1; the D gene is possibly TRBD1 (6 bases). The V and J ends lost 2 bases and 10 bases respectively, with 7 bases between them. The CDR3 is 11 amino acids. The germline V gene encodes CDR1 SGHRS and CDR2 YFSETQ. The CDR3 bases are TGCGCCAGCAGCTTAGGGACAGAGCAGTTCTTC. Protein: CASSLGTEQFF.

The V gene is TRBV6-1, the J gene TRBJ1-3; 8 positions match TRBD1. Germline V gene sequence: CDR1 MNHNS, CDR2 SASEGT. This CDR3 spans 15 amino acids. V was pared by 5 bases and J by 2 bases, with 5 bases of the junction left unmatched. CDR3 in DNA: TGTGCCAGCAGTAAGGAGACAGGGGCTGGAAACACCATATATTTT. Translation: CASSKETGAGNTIYF.

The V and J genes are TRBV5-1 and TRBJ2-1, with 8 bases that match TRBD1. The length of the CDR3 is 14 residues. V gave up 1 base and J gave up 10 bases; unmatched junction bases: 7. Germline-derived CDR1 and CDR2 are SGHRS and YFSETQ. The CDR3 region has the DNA TGCGCCAGCAGCTTGTCTACACAGGGGGGCGAGCAGTTCTTC. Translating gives CASSLSTQGGEQFF.

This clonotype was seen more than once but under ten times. Here the CDR3 DNA reads TGTGCCAGCAGACAGGGGGAGTACGAGCAGTACTTC. This encodes CASRQGEYEQYF. The chain couples TRBV27 to TRBJ2-7, with 8 positions matching TRBD1. This CDR3 is built from 12 residues. With 6 bases clipped from V and 4 bases from J, the junction kept 2 bases outside the gene matches. In germline, CDR1 is MNHEY, CDR2 SMNVEV (reference sequence).

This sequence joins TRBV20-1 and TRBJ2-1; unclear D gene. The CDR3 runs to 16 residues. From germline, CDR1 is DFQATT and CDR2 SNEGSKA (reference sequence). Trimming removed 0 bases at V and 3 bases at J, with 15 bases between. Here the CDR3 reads CSARDLAALLYNEQFF. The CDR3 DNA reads TGCAGTGCTAGAGATTTGGCTGCTCTCCTCTACAATGAGCAGTTCTTC.

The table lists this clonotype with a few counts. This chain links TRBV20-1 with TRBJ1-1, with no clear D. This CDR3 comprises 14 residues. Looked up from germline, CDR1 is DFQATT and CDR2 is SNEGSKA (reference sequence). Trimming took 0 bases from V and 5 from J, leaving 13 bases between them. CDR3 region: CSARDSGAGTEAFF. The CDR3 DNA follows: TGCAGTGCTAGAGATAGTGGAGCCGGGACTGAAGCTTTCTTT.

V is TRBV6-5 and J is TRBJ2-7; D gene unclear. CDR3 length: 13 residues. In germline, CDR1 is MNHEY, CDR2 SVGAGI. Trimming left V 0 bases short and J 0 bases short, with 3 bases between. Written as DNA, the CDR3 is TGTGCCAGCAGTTACTCGATCTCCTACGAGCAGTACTTC. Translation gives CASSYSISYEQYF.

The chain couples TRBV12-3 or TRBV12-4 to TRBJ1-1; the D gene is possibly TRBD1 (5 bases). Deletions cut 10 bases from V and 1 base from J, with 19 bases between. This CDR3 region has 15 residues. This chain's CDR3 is CANVPGGIRNTEAFF. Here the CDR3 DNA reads TGTGCCAATGTACCTGGGGGGATCAGGAACACTGAAGCTTTCTTT.

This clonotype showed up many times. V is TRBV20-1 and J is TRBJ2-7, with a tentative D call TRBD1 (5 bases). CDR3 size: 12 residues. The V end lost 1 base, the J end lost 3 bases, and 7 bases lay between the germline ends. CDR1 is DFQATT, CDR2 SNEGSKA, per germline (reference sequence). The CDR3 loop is CSARAQGYEQYF. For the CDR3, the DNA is TGCAGTGCTAGAGCCCAGGGCTACGAGCAGTACTTC.

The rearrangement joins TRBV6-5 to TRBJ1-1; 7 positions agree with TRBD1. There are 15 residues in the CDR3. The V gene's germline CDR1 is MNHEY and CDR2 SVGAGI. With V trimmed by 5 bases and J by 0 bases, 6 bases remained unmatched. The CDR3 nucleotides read TGTGCCAGCAGTCGGGGACAGCCAATGAACACTGAAGCTTTCTTT. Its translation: CASSRGQPMNTEAFF.

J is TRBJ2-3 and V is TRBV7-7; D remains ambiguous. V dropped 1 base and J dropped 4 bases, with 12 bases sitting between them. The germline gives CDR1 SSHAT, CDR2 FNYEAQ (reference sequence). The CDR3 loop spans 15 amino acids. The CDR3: CASSLGQRGADTQYF. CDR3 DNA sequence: TGTGCCAGCAGCTTAGGTCAGCGAGGCGCAGATACGCAGTATTTT.